Below, 20 T cell receptor beta chains from the same sample are listed, as sequenced in a study of shared clonotypes between healthy human individuals (dated by TCRdb to the early 2020s). Library method: the immunoSEQ multiplex PCR assay. TCRdb limited this immuneACCESS table to in-frame rearrangements with V and J called. A share of clones is missing; checked studies link under half to unresolved V genes, and the rest is unexplained. The table for this sample lists about 2.2 million clones; roughly 93% of them were counted only once. The leading ten clones occupy more than 1.5% of the sample. CD8 naive samples consisted of CD45RO-negative cells that were positively selected for CCR7, yielding a CD45RA+CCR7+ population without TemRA cells. The material sequenced was naive CD8+ T cells from PBMCs. Per the publication, the cell subset or site label means: CD45RA+CCR7+. Source of these receptors: a man aged 18 to 29 in good health. Some clones in this sample may be carry-over from other donors' samples.

V usage is TRBV5-6 and J usage is TRBJ1-2, with D unclear. The CDR3 length is 14 residues. Germline V gene lookup returns CDR1 SGHDT and CDR2 YYEEEE. Trimming took off 0 bases at V and 2 bases at J, with 8 bases between the two ends. In DNA form, the CDR3 reads TGTGCCAGCAGCTTGGAAGATTCCAACTATGGCTACACCTTC. Translating it yields CASSLEDSNYGYTF.

The chain joins TRBV11-2 to TRBJ2-3, with 10 bases matching TRBD2. The CDR3 runs to 17 residues. Looked up from germline, CDR1 is SGHAT and CDR2 is FQNNGV. V lost 0 bases to trimming and J lost 3 bases; unmatched junction nucleotides: 6. Written as DNA, the CDR3 is TGTGCCAGCAGCTTAGATAGGTCTAGCGGGAGAACAGATACGCAGTATTTT. It encodes CASSLDRSSGRTDTQYF.

This chain connects TRBV27 to TRBJ1-1; D uncertain. This CDR3 is built from 16 residues. V was pared by 1 base and J by 0 bases, with 12 bases between. Looked up from germline, CDR1 is MNHEY and CDR2 is SMNVEV (reference sequence). Written as DNA, the CDR3 is TGTGCCAGCAGTTTATACGGGGAGCTTATGAACACTGAAGCTTTCTTT. It yields the protein CASSLYGELMNTEAFF.

The chain recombines TRBV27 with TRBJ2-2; D is unresolved. The V gene lost 7 bases and the J gene lost 7 bases, with 10 bases spanning the gap. This CDR3 has 12 amino acids. Germline assignment: CDR1 MNHEY and CDR2 SMNVEV (reference sequence). The CDR3 DNA reads as TGTGCCAGCAACCATCGCGGCGGGGAGCTGTTTTTT. It yields the protein CASNHRGGELFF.

This chain connects TRBV27 to TRBJ2-2, with D tentatively TRBD1 or TRBD2 (5 bases each). Trimming removed 8 bases at V and 3 bases at J, with 10 bases between. The CDR3 totals 13 residues. The germline V gene encodes CDR1 MNHEY and CDR2 SMNVEV (reference sequence). CDR3 in DNA: TGTGCCAGCTGGGACGGGTACACCGGGGAGCTGTTTTTT. Residues: CASWDGYTGELFF.

This chain connects TRBV28 to TRBJ2-2; a possible D gene is TRBD2 (7 bases). Between the trimmed V and J ends, which lost 11 bases and 6 bases, there was a span of 19 bases. The V gene's germline CDR1 is MDHEN and CDR2 SYDVKM. This CDR3 has 14 amino acids. CDR3 sequence (DNA): TGTGCCCACCTAGGGGGAGGGCCTTCCGGGGAGCTGTTTTTT. Its protein product is CAHLGGGPSGELFF. Looking up the rest from reference TRBV28 and TRBJ2-2 gives the full variable domain: DVKVTQSSRYLVKRTGEKVFLECVQDMDHENMFWYRQDPGLGLRLIYFSYDVKMKEKGDIPEGYSVSREKKERFSLILESASTNQTSMYLCAHLGGGPSGELFFGEGSRLTVL.

The rearrangement joins TRBV15 to TRBJ1-5; D not certain. The V gene's germline CDR1 is LNHNV and CDR2 YYDKDF (reference sequence). V lost 1 base and J 3 bases, leaving 10 bases between the germline ends. This CDR3 spans 15 amino acids. CDR3 nucleotides: TGTGCCACCAGCAGAGTTCGGGGAGTCAATCAGCCCCAGCATTTT. This translates into CATSRVRGVNQPQHF.

This clone has only one observation. The chain joins TRBV19 to TRBJ2-7; 7 positions match TRBD2. The germline V gene encodes CDR1 LNHDA and CDR2 SQIVND (reference sequence). There are 14 residues in the CDR3. V was pared by 6 bases and J by 0 bases, with 5 bases of the junction left unmatched. The CDR3 DNA sequence: TGTGCCAGTAGAGAGACTAGCCACTCCTACGAGCAGTACTTC. Translation: CASRETSHSYEQYF. Using reference TRBV19 and TRBJ2-7 for the parts outside the CDR3, the full variable domain is DGGITQSPKYLFRKEGQNVTLSCEQNLNHDAMYWYRQDPGQGLRLIYYSQIVNDFQKGDIAEGYSVSREKKESFPLTVTSAQKNPTAFYLCASRETSHSYEQYFGPGTRLTVT.

The chain has TRBV28 and TRBJ2-1; 8 bases match TRBD1. CDR3 length: 14 residues. CDR1 is MDHEN and CDR2 is SYDVKM in the germline V gene. J was trimmed by 9 bases and V by 6 bases; bases with no gene match: 10. CDR3 region: CASSPRQGKVEQFF. CDR3 DNA: TGTGCCAGCAGCCCCAGACAGGGGAAGGTTGAGCAGTTCTTC.

The J gene is TRBJ1-1, the V gene TRBV7-9, with 7 bases aligning to TRBD1. Germline V gives CDR1 SEHNR, CDR2 FQNEAQ (reference sequence). J was trimmed by 2 bases and V by 0 bases; bases with no gene match: 6. There are 16 residues in the CDR3. This CDR3 reads CASSLAQGPGNTEAFF. In DNA form, the CDR3 reads TGTGCCAGCAGCTTAGCACAGGGGCCAGGAAACACTGAAGCTTTCTTT.

V is TRBV7-9 and J is TRBJ1-2; weak D call: TRBD1 (5 bases). Germline V gene data show CDR1 as SEHNR and CDR2 as FQNEAQ (reference sequence). V lost 5 bases and J 4 bases, leaving 17 bases between the germline ends. The length of the CDR3 is 15 residues. CDR3 region: CASSPPGPGGYGYTF. The CDR3 DNA follows: TGTGCCAGCAGCCCTCCAGGGCCGGGGGGCTATGGCTACACCTTC. Together with reference TRBV7-9 and TRBJ1-2, the CDR3 gives the full variable domain: DTGVSQNPRHKITKRGQNVTFRCDPISEHNRLYWYRQTLGQGPEFLTYFQNEAQLEKSRLLSDRFSAERPKGSFSTLEIQRTEQGDSAMYLCASSPPGPGGYGYTFGSGTRLTVV.

The rearrangement uses TRBV28 and TRBJ1-5; 7 bases fit TRBD1. With V trimmed by 3 bases and J by 2 bases, 1 base remained unmatched. The CDR3 spans 14 residues. Germline-derived CDR1 and CDR2 are MDHEN and SYDVKM. CDR3 sequence (DNA): TGTGCCAGCAGTTTCGACAGGGGCAATCAGCCCCAGCATTTT. Protein sequence: CASSFDRGNQPQHF.

The J gene is TRBJ2-7, the V gene TRBV28; TRBD2 matches 11 bases. After removal of 6 bases from V and 3 bases from J, the junction contained 4 bases not matched to a gene. CDR3 length: 14 amino acids. Germline V gene lookup returns CDR1 MDHEN and CDR2 SYDVKM. CDR3: CASSRSGRDYEQYF. The CDR3, as DNA: TGTGCCAGCAGCCGTAGCGGGAGGGACTACGAGCAGTACTTC.

The chain joins TRBV9 to TRBJ2-7; a weak D match, TRBD1 (6 bases). V lost 4 bases, J lost 5 bases, and 13 bases lay in between. Germline CDR1 is SGDLS and CDR2 is YYNGEE. The CDR3 consists of 13 residues. The CDR3 spells CASSPGHRDEQYF. The CDR3 DNA reads as TGTGCCAGCAGCCCGGGACACCGAGACGAGCAGTACTTC. Based on the CDR3 plus reference TRBV9 and TRBJ2-7, the full variable domain is DSGVTQTPKHLITATGQRVTLRCSPRSGDLSVYWYQQSLDQGLQFLIQYYNGEERAKGNILERFSAQQFPDLHSELNLSSLELGDSALYFCASSPGHRDEQYFGPGTRLTVT.

The rearrangement uses TRBV29-1 and TRBJ2-1; TRBD2 matches 11 bases. The CDR3 sequence is 16 residues long. Trimming at V came to 5 bases and at J to 0 bases, leaving 6 bases not matched to a gene. Germline CDR1 and CDR2: SQVTM and ANQGSEA. The CDR3 reads CSVWTSGPSSYNEQFF. The CDR3 DNA reads as TGCAGCGTTTGGACTAGCGGGCCAAGCTCCTACAATGAGCAGTTCTTC.

Turning to this clone: Other DNA sequences in the sample encode the same CDR3. The rearrangement uses TRBV27 and TRBJ2-3; the match to TRBD1 covers 8 bases. CDR1 MNHEY and CDR2 SMNVEV come from the germline V gene (reference sequence). V gave up 5 bases and J gave up 6 bases; unmatched junction bases: 4. The CDR3 has 13 amino acids. The chain's CDR3 is CASSSRGPDTQYF. In DNA form, the CDR3 reads TGTGCCAGCAGTAGCAGGGGGCCTGATACGCAGTATTTT.

The V gene is TRBV4-3, the J gene TRBJ2-7, with D tentatively TRBD1 (5 bases). This CDR3 region has 15 residues. Germline values: CDR1 LGHNA, CDR2 YSLEER. V was shortened by 1 base and J by 2 bases, with 12 bases between the two germline ends. The CDR3: CASSQVGAGTYEQYF. DNA for the CDR3: TGCGCCAGCAGCCAAGTTGGGGCAGGGACCTACGAGCAGTACTTC.

The chain links TRBV27 to TRBJ2-7; TRBD1 might be the D (5 bases). Trimming removed 2 bases from V and 5 bases from J, with 13 bases in between. Germline values: CDR1 MNHEY, CDR2 SMNVEV (reference sequence). This CDR3 spans 14 amino acids. CDR3 in DNA: TGTGCCAGCAGTTTAATTGCCAGGGCCCACGAGCAGTACTTC. It codes for CASSLIARAHEQYF.

This chain uses TRBV27 with TRBJ1-4; D unresolved. Germline V lookup: CDR1 MNHEY, CDR2 SMNVEV (reference sequence). V lost 7 bases to trimming and J lost 0 bases, with 9 bases between them. CDR3 length: 14 residues. The CDR3, as DNA: TGTGCCAGCACTGGTAGGGCAACTAATGAAAAACTGTTTTTT. Its translation is CASTGRATNEKLFF.

The CDR3 protein is CASSLRVRETQYF. The CDR3 nucleotides are TGTGCCAGCAGCTTAAGGGTGCGGGAGACCCAGTACTTC. V is TRBV7-6 and J is TRBJ2-5; D remains unclear. Germline V gene data show CDR1 as SGHVS and CDR2 as FNYEAQ. CDR3 length: 13 residues. V was clipped by 2 bases and J by 5 bases, with 9 bases between them.